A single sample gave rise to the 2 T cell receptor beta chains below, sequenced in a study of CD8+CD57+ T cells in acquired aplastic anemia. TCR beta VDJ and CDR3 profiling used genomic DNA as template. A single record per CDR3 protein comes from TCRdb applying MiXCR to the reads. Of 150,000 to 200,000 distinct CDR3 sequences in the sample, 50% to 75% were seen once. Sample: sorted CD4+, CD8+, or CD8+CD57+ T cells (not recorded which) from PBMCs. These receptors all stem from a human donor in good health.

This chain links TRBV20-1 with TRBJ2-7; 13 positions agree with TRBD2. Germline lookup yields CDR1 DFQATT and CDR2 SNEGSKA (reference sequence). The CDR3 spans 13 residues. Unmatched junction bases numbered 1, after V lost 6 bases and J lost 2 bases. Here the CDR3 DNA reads TGCAGTGCCGGACTAGCGGGAGCCTACGAGCAGTACTTC. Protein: CSAGLAGAYEQYF.

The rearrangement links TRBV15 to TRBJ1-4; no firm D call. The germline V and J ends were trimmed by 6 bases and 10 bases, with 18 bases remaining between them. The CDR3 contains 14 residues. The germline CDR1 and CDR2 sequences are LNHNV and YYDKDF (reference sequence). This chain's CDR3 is CATRGQPASGKLFF. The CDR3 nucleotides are TGTGCCACCAGGGGTCAACCAGCGTCCGGAAAACTGTTTTTT.